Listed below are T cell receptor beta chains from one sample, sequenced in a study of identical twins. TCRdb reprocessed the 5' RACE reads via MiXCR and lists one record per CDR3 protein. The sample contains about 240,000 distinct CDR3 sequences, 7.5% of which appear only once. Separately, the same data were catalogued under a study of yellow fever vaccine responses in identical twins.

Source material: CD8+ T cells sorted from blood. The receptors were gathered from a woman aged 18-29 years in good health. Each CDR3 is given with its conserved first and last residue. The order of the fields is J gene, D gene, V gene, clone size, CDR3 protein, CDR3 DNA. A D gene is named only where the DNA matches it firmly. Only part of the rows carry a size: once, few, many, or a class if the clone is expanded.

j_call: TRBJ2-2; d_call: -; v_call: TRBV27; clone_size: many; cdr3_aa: CASSQRLAGELFF; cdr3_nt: TGTGCCAGCAGTCAGCGACTGGCCGGGGAGCTGTTTTTT
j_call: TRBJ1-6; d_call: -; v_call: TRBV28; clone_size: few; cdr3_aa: CAINSFRDAHSPLHF; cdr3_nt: TGTGCCATCAACAGTTTCCGGGATGCCCACTCACCCCTCCACTTT
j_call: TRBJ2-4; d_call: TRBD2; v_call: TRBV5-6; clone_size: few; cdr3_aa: CASSLWSSGTLGIQYF; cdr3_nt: TGTGCCAGCAGCTTGTGGTCTAGCGGGACTTTGGGCATTCAGTACTTC
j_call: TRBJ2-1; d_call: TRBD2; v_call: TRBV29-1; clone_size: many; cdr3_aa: CSVEGLAGVNEQFF; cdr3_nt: TGCAGCGTTGAGGGCCTAGCGGGAGTCAATGAGCAGTTCTTC
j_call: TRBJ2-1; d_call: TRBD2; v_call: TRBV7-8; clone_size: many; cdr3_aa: CASSLVRAGVGNEQFF; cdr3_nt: TGTGCCAGCAGCTTAGTGCGAGCGGGAGTGGGCAATGAGCAGTTCTTC
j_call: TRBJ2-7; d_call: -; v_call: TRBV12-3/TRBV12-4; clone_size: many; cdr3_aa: CASSTNPVNEQYF; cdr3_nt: TGTGCCAGCAGCACTAACCCGGTTAACGAGCAGTACTTC
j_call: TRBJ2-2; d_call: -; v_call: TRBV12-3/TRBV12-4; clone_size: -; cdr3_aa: CASSFPSRELFF; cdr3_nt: TGTGCCAGCAGTTTTCCATCCCGGGAGCTGTTTTTT
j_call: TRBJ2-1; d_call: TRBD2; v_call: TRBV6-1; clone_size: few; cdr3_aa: CASRLGAGLDNEQFF; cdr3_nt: TGTGCCAGCAGGCTGGGAGCGGGGCTGGACAATGAGCAGTTCTTC
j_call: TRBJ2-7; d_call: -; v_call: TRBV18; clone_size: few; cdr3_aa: CASSPRPYPYEQYF; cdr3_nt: TGTGCCAGCTCACCACGGCCCTATCCCTACGAGCAGTACTTC
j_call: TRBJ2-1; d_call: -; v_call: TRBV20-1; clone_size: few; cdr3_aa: CSARDQPSSYNEQFF; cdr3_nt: TGCAGTGCTAGAGATCAACCGAGCTCCTACAATGAGCAGTTCTTC
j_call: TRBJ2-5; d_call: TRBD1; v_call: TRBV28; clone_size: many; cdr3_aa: CASSSGTGNWETQYF; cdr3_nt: TGTGCCAGCAGTTCCGGGACAGGGAATTGGGAGACCCAGTACTTC
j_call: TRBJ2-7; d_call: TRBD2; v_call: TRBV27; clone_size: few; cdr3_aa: CASRYSGSFYEQYF; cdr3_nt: TGTGCCAGCAGATATAGCGGGAGTTTCTACGAGCAGTACTTC
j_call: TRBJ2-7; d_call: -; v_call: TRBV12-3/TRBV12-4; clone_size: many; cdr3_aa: CASSFGGHYEQYF; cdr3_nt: TGTGCCAGCAGTTTCGGCGGACACTACGAGCAGTACTTC
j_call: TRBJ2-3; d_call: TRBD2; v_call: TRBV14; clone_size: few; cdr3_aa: CASSFGTSGTDTQYF; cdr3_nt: TGTGCCAGCAGCTTCGGGACTAGCGGCACAGATACGCAGTATTTT
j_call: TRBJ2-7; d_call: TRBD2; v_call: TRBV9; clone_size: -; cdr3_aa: CATNSGSVTYEQYF; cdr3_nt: TGTGCCACCAATAGCGGGAGTGTAACCTACGAGCAGTACTTC
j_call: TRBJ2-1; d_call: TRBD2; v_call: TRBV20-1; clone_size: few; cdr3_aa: CSARTSGSHEQFF; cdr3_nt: TGCAGTGCCAGGACTAGCGGGAGTCATGAGCAGTTCTTC
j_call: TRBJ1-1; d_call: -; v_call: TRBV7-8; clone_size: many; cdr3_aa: CASSLEAGAYTEAFF; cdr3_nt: TGTGCCAGCAGCTTAGAAGCAGGGGCCTACACTGAAGCTTTCTTT
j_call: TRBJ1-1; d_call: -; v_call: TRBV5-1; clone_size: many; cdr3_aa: CASSLGVYGTEAFF; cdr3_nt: TGCGCCAGCAGCTTGGGGGTCTACGGCACTGAAGCTTTCTTT
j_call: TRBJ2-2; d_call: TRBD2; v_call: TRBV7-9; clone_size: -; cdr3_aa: CASLREGRIGELFF; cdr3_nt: TGTGCCAGCCTACGGGAGGGCCGAATCGGGGAGCTGTTTTTT
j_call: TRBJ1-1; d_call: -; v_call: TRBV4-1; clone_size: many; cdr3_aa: CASSQVSKGEAFF; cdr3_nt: TGCGCCAGCAGCCAAGTGTCGAAAGGTGAAGCTTTCTTT
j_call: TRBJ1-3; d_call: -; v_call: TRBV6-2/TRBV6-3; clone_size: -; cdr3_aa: CASSILTGVSGNTIYF; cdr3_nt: TGTGCCAGCAGTATCCTCACAGGCGTCTCTGGAAACACCATATATTTT
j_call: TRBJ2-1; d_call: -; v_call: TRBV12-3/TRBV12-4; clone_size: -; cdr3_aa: CASSRQDVNEQFF; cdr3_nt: TGTGCCAGCAGTCGGCAGGACGTCAATGAGCAGTTCTTC
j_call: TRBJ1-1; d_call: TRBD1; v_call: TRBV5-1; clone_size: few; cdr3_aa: CASSPTGRDTEAFF; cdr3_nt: TGCGCCAGCAGCCCGACAGGGCGGGACACTGAAGCTTTCTTT
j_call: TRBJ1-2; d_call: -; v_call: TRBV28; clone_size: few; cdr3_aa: CASTDAVLYGYTF; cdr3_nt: TGTGCCAGCACTGACGCAGTCCTCTATGGCTACACCTTC